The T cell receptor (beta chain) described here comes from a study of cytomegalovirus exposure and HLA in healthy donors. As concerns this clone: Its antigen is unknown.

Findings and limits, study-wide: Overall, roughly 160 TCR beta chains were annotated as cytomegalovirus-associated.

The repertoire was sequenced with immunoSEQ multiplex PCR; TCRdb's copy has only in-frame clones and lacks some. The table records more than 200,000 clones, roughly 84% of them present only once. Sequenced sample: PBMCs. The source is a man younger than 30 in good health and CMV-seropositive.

The CDR3 spells CASSEAYNEQFF. DNA for the CDR3: TGTGCCAGCAGTGAGGCTTACAATGAGCAGTTCTTC. The gene calls are TRBV6-1 and TRBJ2-1; D is undetermined. This CDR3 has 12 residues. The ends were cut back, 3 bases at V and 4 bases at J, with 4 bases in the middle. The germline V gene encodes CDR1 MNHNS and CDR2 SASEGT.